One and the same sample provided the 30 T cell receptor beta chains below, sequenced in a study of cytomegalovirus exposure and HLA in healthy donors. PCR involved 60 Vbeta and 13 Jbeta primers. Clones were sequenced by immunoSEQ multiplex PCR, and TCRdb holds only the in-frame ones, with some missing. The sample contains more than 100,000 clones, roughly 79% of which appear only once. The specimen was PBMCs. These receptors came from a woman aged 18-29 years in good health and CMV-seronegative.

The chain uses TRBV30 and TRBJ2-5; 7 nucleotides match TRBD2. Germline V lookup: CDR1 GTSNPN, CDR2 SVGIG (reference sequence). With V trimmed by 2 bases and J by 4 bases, 4 bases remained unmatched. The CDR3 contains 13 residues. The CDR3 loop reads CAWSTIAGETQYF. The CDR3 DNA reads as TGTGCCTGGAGTACAATAGCGGGAGAGACCCAGTACTTC.

DNA of the CDR3: TGTGCCAGTACCCCCAGGACAGGAAGCTCTGGGGCCAACGTCCTGACTTTC. Translating gives CASTPRTGSSGANVLTF. This sequence joins TRBV19 and TRBJ2-6; 7 bases map to TRBD1. Germline loops: CDR1 LNHDA, CDR2 SQIVND (reference sequence). The CDR3 has 17 residues. Unmatched junction bases numbered 9, after V lost 7 bases and J lost 0 bases.

This clone was observed a few times. This sequence joins TRBV4-2 and TRBJ1-1; perhaps TRBD1 as D (5 bases). The germline CDR1 and CDR2 sequences are LGHNA and YNFKEQ. The CDR3 contains 14 residues. Trimming removed 0 bases at V and 8 bases at J, with 13 bases between. In DNA form, the CDR3 reads TGTGCCAGCAGCCAAGATCTAGGGCAGGGAGAAGCTTTCTTT. Amino acids: CASSQDLGQGEAFF.

The chain has TRBV6-5 and TRBJ1-3; no definite D call. The CDR3 length is 15 residues. Germline V gives CDR1 MNHEY, CDR2 SVGAGI. V was clipped by 4 bases and J by 0 bases, with 10 bases between them. CDR3 sequence (DNA): TGTGCCAGCAGTTCTAAGCTGAGCTCTGGAAACACCATATATTTT. This sequence encodes CASSSKLSSGNTIYF.

This rearrangement joins TRBV30 to TRBJ2-5, with D possibly matching TRBD2 (5 bases). Trimming took off 7 bases at V and 4 bases at J, with 16 bases between the two ends. CDR3 length: 13 amino acids. CDR1 is GTSNPN, CDR2 SVGIG, per germline (reference sequence). The CDR3 spells CALALGAGETQYF. CDR3 nucleotides: TGTGCCTTGGCCCTGGGCGCGGGAGAGACCCAGTACTTC. Variable domain in full (rest from reference TRBV30 and TRBJ2-5): SQTIHQWPATLVQPVGSPLSLECTVEGTSNPNLYWYRQAAGRGLQLLFYSVGIGQISSEVPQNLSASRPQDRQFILSSKKLLLSDSGFYLCALALGAGETQYFGPGTRLLVL.

The genes are TRBV15 and TRBJ2-1, with D tentatively TRBD2 (7 bases). The CDR3 has 17 amino acids. V gave up 6 bases and J gave up 6 bases, with 24 bases separating them. The germline gives CDR1 LNHNV, CDR2 YYDKDF (reference sequence). The CDR3 DNA reads as TGTGCCACCAGGGGGGCTAGCGGCCCGTTACTTTCCAATGAGCAGTTCTTC. Translating gives CATRGASGPLLSNEQFF.

This clone was counted once. The chain couples TRBV5-4 to TRBJ2-7; D possibly corresponds to TRBD2 (6 bases). V lost 0 bases to trimming and J lost 2 bases, with 9 bases between them. This CDR3 spans 14 amino acids. Germline CDR1 SGHNT, CDR2 YYREEE (reference sequence). The CDR3 sequence is CASSLGTTPYEQYF. The CDR3 nucleotides are TGTGCCAGCAGCTTGGGGACTACCCCCTACGAGCAGTACTTC.

This rearrangement joins TRBV5-6 to TRBJ2-1, with 8 bases aligning to TRBD2. Germline CDR1 SGHDT, CDR2 YYEEEE. V lost 0 bases and J lost 9; bases outside the gene matches: 5. The CDR3 covers 14 residues. CDR3 nucleotides: TGTGCCAGCAGCTTGGTGTCGGGAGGGAGTGAGCAGTTCTTC. Protein sequence: CASSLVSGGSEQFF.

This clone was picked up a small number of times. V is TRBV27 and J is TRBJ2-3, with D perhaps TRBD1 (5 bases). This CDR3 has 12 amino acids. V lost 6 bases, J lost 9 bases, and 13 bases lay in between. CDR1 is MNHEY, CDR2 SMNVEV, per germline (reference sequence). CDR3 region: CASRLVSGTQYF. CDR3 nucleotides: TGTGCCAGCAGGCTAGTCTCAGGGACGCAGTATTTT.

This clone showed up just a few times. The J gene is TRBJ2-1, the V gene TRBV25-1; 7 positions agree with TRBD2. This CDR3 spans 13 amino acids. V dropped 4 bases and J dropped 8; count of bases not matched to a gene: 5. Germline CDR1 MGHDK, CDR2 SYGVNS. The CDR3 DNA reads TGTGCCAGCAGTGTAACTAGCGTTGATGAGCAGTTCTTC. Encoded protein: CASSVTSVDEQFF.

The chain carries TRBV6-1 and TRBJ1-1; TRBD1 aligns across 8 bases. The germline CDR1 and CDR2 sequences are MNHNS and SASEGT. The CDR3 has 19 amino acids. V lost 3 bases and J lost 0; bases outside the gene matches: 15. CDR3 sequence reads: CASSDDRGFFMRMNTEAFF. The CDR3 nucleotides read TGTGCCAGCAGTGACGACAGGGGATTTTTCATGCGGATGAACACTGAAGCTTTCTTT.

The V gene is TRBV7-2, the J gene TRBJ2-3; D might be TRBD1 (5 bases). The V end lost 0 bases, the J end lost 6 bases, and 10 bases lay between the germline ends. Germline lookup yields CDR1 SGHTA and CDR2 FQGNSA. The length of the CDR3 is 14 residues. The CDR3 DNA sequence: TGTGCCAGCAGCTTAGCCAGGGATGGGGATACGCAGTATTTT. Translated: CASSLARDGDTQYF.

The chain carries TRBV7-2 and TRBJ2-3, with 7 bases lining up with TRBD2. This CDR3 contains 17 residues. V shed 5 bases and J 0 bases; nucleotides not matched to a gene: 11. The germline V gene has CDR1 SGHTA and CDR2 FQGNSA. The CDR3: CASSPPAGGGSTDTQYF. The CDR3 DNA reads as TGTGCCAGCAGCCCTCCTGCGGGCGGGGGAAGCACAGATACGCAGTATTTT.

The rearrangement links TRBV25-1 to TRBJ2-3; D is perhaps TRBD2 (5 bases). In germline, CDR1 is MGHDK, CDR2 SYGVNS. V gave up 3 bases and J gave up 3 bases, with 13 bases separating them. The CDR3 is made up of 15 amino acids. For the CDR3, the DNA is TGTGCCAGCAGTGAGAGGACGGGAAGGACAGATACGCAGTATTTT. This translates into CASSERTGRTDTQYF.

The chain uses TRBV6-5 and TRBJ1-2; D is undetermined. The ends were cut back, 4 bases at V and 6 bases at J, with 12 bases in the middle. The CDR3 length is 13 residues. The germline V gene encodes CDR1 MNHEY and CDR2 SVGAGI. CDR3 sequence: CASSFVPSNGYTF. The CDR3 DNA reads TGTGCCAGCAGTTTTGTTCCCAGTAATGGCTACACCTTC.

The chain recombines TRBV4-1 with TRBJ1-2; 10 nucleotides agree with TRBD1. The CDR3 is 16 amino acids. With 1 base clipped from V and 4 bases from J, the junction kept 6 bases outside the gene matches. Germline values: CDR1 MGHRA, CDR2 YSYEKL. The CDR3 DNA is TGCGCCAGCAGCCAAGGCCGGGACAGGGGAATCTATGGCTACACCTTC. As protein: CASSQGRDRGIYGYTF.

This CDR3 reads CAWSRQTEAFF. The CDR3 bases are TGTGCCTGGAGTCGACAGACTGAAGCTTTCTTT. The V call is TRBV30, the J call TRBJ1-1; TRBD1 might be the D (5 bases). Per germline, CDR1 GTSNPN and CDR2 SVGIG (reference sequence). CDR3 size: 11 residues. The V and J ends lost 2 bases and 5 bases respectively, with 6 bases between them. The full variable domain, in which reference TRBV30 and TRBJ1-1 provide the parts outside the CDR3, is SQTIHQWPATLVQPVGSPLSLECTVEGTSNPNLYWYRQAAGRGLQLLFYSVGIGQISSEVPQNLSASRPQDRQFILSSKKLLLSDSGFYLCAWSRQTEAFFGQGTRLTVV.

V gene TRBV15 combines with J gene TRBJ2-3; TRBD2 agrees at 9 bases. The trim removed 1 base at V and 7 bases at J, leaving 9 bases unmatched. The CDR3 is 16 amino acids. Germline CDR1 is LNHNV and CDR2 is YYDKDF (reference sequence). The chain's CDR3 is CATSRATSGFFYTQYF. CDR3 in DNA: TGTGCCACCAGCAGAGCGACTAGCGGATTCTTTTATACGCAGTATTTT.

This chain links TRBV6-5 with TRBJ1-1; a possible D gene is TRBD1 (6 bases). The CDR3 totals 15 residues. CDR1 is MNHEY and CDR2 is SVGAGI in the germline V gene. V was cut by 6 bases and J by 1 base, with 15 bases left in between. The CDR3 coding sequence is TGTGCCAGCAGGCCCTTTAACAGGGAGAACACTGAAGCTTTCTTT. It translates to CASRPFNRENTEAFF.

This clone was recorded only once. This chain links TRBV4-1 with TRBJ1-4; D may be TRBD1 (5 bases). This CDR3 comprises 16 residues. Germline CDR1 and CDR2: MGHRA and YSYEKL. V was shortened by 0 bases and J by 2 bases, with 10 bases between the two germline ends. The CDR3: CASSQDQGRTNEKLFF. In DNA form, the CDR3 reads TGCGCCAGCAGCCAAGATCAGGGCAGGACTAATGAAAAACTGTTTTTT.

V is TRBV6-4 and J is TRBJ1-2; D gene uncertain. The CDR3 totals 14 residues. Per the germline V gene, CDR1 is MRHNA and CDR2 is SNTAGT. The V and J ends lost 0 bases and 5 bases respectively, with 10 bases between them. The CDR3 nucleotides read TGTGCCAGCAGTGACTCTGGAAGAGGATATGGCTACACCTTC. Translation gives CASSDSGRGYGYTF.

DNA of the CDR3: TGCGCCAGCAGCCCATCGTGGGGAGACAATGAGCAGTTCTTC. It codes for CASSPSWGDNEQFF. This chain uses TRBV4-1 with TRBJ2-1; D might be TRBD2 (5 bases). The germline V and J ends were trimmed by 4 bases and 5 bases, with 12 bases remaining between them. The CDR3 contains 14 residues. Germline CDR1 and CDR2: MGHRA and YSYEKL.

The chain recombines TRBV7-2 with TRBJ2-1, with TRBD2 matching 7 bases. Germline trimming cut 3 bases from V and 6 bases from J; bases unmatched to any gene: 8. Germline CDR1 and CDR2: SGHTA and FQGNSA. There are 15 residues in the CDR3. The CDR3 spells CASSLERGRGNEQFF. Here the CDR3 DNA reads TGTGCCAGCAGCTTGGAGAGAGGGAGGGGCAATGAGCAGTTCTTC.

The chain joins TRBV27 to TRBJ2-1; possibly TRBD1 for D (6 bases). The V and J ends lost 6 bases and 6 bases respectively, with 30 bases between them. Germline-derived CDR1 and CDR2 are MNHEY and SMNVEV (reference sequence). The CDR3 length is 19 residues. This CDR3 reads CASRLRNRDIFPSGNEQFF. The DNA of the CDR3 is TGTGCCAGCAGGCTACGAAACCGGGACATCTTTCCCTCCGGCAATGAGCAGTTCTTC.

The gene calls are TRBV14 and TRBJ2-1; 8 bases are shared with TRBD2. The ends lost 0 bases at V and 9 bases at J; junction bases unmatched: 4. This CDR3 is built from 14 residues. Germline CDR1 and CDR2: SGHDN and FVKESK. CDR3 coding DNA: TGTGCCAGCAGCCAAGATAGCGGGACGGCTGAGCAGTTCTTC. Protein: CASSQDSGTAEQFF.

The chain employs TRBV10-1 and TRBJ2-5, with 10 positions matching TRBD2. The V and J ends lost 0 bases and 4 bases, in that order; junction bases with no gene match: 5. This CDR3 spans 16 amino acids. CDR1 is WNHNN, CDR2 SYGVQD, per germline (reference sequence). The CDR3: CASSESKRLAGETQYF. The CDR3 DNA reads TGCGCCAGCAGTGAGTCGAAGCGACTAGCGGGAGAGACCCAGTACTTC.

The V call is TRBV5-1, the J call TRBJ2-5; 7 bases agree with TRBD2. This CDR3 has 15 residues. With 0 bases clipped from V and 3 bases from J, the junction kept 5 bases outside the gene matches. Germline CDR1 is SGHRS and CDR2 is YFSETQ. CDR3 sequence: CASSLAMLAEETQYF. For the CDR3, the DNA is TGCGCCAGCAGCTTGGCCATGCTAGCGGAAGAGACCCAGTACTTC.

The rearrangement uses TRBV5-1 and TRBJ2-1; TRBD1 is a possible D gene (5 bases). Germline CDR1 is SGHRS and CDR2 is YFSETQ. This CDR3 is 19 amino acids long. V gave up 0 bases and J gave up 1 base, with 20 bases separating them. The CDR3 loop is CASSLATVKGPPSYNEQFF. The CDR3 DNA reads TGCGCCAGCAGCTTGGCTACGGTTAAGGGGCCTCCATCCTACAATGAGCAGTTCTTC. Drawing the rest from reference TRBV5-1 and TRBJ2-1, the complete variable domain is KAGVTQTPRYLIKTRGQQVTLSCSPISGHRSVSWYQQTPGQGLQFLFEYFSETQRNKGNFPGRFSGRQFSNSRSEMNVSTLELGDSALYLCASSLATVKGPPSYNEQFFGPGTRLTVL.

V usage is TRBV6-5 and J usage is TRBJ2-5; maybe TRBD2 (6 bases). V lost 8 bases and J lost 4, with 20 bases in between. The CDR3 is 15 amino acids. The germline V gene has CDR1 MNHEY and CDR2 SVGAGI. Here the CDR3 reads CASGPGGAGGETQYF. CDR3 nucleotide sequence: TGTGCCAGCGGCCCCGGAGGGGCAGGCGGAGAGACCCAGTACTTC.

V is TRBV30 and J is TRBJ2-5; D not certain. The V end was cut by 1 base, the J end by 9 bases, with 18 bases between. The CDR3 extends over 14 amino acids. Germline V gene data show CDR1 as GTSNPN and CDR2 as SVGIG (reference sequence). CDR3 bases: TGTGCCTGGAGTGCCAGCCGAAGGTTCGAGGCCCAGTACTTC. Residues: CAWSASRRFEAQYF.